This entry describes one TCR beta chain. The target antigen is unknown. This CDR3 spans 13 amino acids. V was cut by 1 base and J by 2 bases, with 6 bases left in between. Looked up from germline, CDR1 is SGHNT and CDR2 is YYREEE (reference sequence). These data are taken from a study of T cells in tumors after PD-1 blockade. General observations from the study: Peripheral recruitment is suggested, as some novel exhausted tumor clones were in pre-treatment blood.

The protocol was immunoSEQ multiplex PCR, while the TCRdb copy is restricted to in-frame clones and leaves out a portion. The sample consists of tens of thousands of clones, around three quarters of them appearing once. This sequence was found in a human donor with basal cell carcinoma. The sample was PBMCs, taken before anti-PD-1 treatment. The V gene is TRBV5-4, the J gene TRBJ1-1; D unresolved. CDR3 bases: TGTGCCAGCAGCTTGACCGCAAACACTGAAGCTTTCTTT. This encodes CASSLTANTEAFF.